Here is one T cell receptor beta chain with its context. The antigen is not known. Indicated treatment: roughly 11-day PBMC culture with coronavirus spike peptide pools or control peptides (ViraFEST assay). Trimming removed 0 bases from V and 1 base from J; junction bases left unmatched: 2. The V gene's germline CDR1 is MGHDK and CDR2 SYGVNS. The CDR3 sequence is 15 residues long. At the Johns Hopkins FTIC core, DNA taken from cultured CD4+ T cells was sequenced by way of the Oncomine TCR Beta short-read assay. MiXCR, applied by TCRdb to the PCR reads, yields one record per CDR3 protein. The sample consists of under 20,000 distinct CDR3 sequences, 26% of them appearing once. This specimen belongs to a study of vaccination and CD4 T cells after COVID-19.

Sequenced input: cultured CD4+ T cells from blood. The sequence came from a human donor with COVID-19. This rearrangement joins TRBV25-1 to TRBJ2-5; 7 nucleotides match TRBD2. The CDR3 spells CASSEYRGVQETQYF. DNA of the CDR3: TGTGCCAGCAGTGAATATCGGGGGGTCCAAGAGACCCAGTACTTC. Filled out from reference TRBV25-1 and TRBJ2-5, the complete variable domain reads EADIYQTPRYLVIGTGKKITLECSQTMGHDKMYWYQQDPGMELHLIHYSYGVNSTEKGDLSSESTVSRIRTEHFPLTLESARPSHTSQYLCASSEYRGVQETQYFGPGTRLLVL.